This TCR beta chain appears in the sequencing data of a study of siplizumab effects on memory and regulatory T cells. Clones were sequenced by immunoSEQ multiplex PCR, and TCRdb holds only the in-frame ones, with some missing. This sample has around 87,000 clones, with about nine tenths found just once. Material: CD4+ T cells sorted from blood. The sequence was collected from a human donor in good health.

The CDR3 bases are TGTGCCAGTAGTATATGGGGGGAGTTATACACTGAAGCTTTCTTT. Translation: CASSIWGELYTEAFF. The chain employs TRBV19 and TRBJ1-1; D perhaps matches TRBD1 (5 bases). V dropped 2 bases and J dropped 3 bases, with 13 bases sitting between them. CDR1 and CDR2 (germline): LNHDA, SQIVND (reference sequence). This CDR3 has 15 amino acids.